The subject of this entry is one T cell receptor (beta chain). The sample is drawn from a study of blood T cell repertoires in COVID-19. The method was immunoSEQ multiplex PCR; TCRdb's version includes in-frame clones alone and lacks a portion of them. The sample has about 38,000 clones, roughly 89% seen once. Germline-derived CDR1 and CDR2 are SNHLY and FYNNEI. Losses at the gene ends were 8 bases for V and 0 bases for J; bases not matched to a gene: 4. The CDR3 contains 14 residues. Sequencing was performed on peripheral blood. The rearrangement links TRBV2 to TRBJ2-1; 7 positions match TRBD2. This receptor was obtained from a man in his 60s with active or convalescent COVID-19. In DNA, the CDR3 is TGTGCCAGCCTGCGCGGGAGCTCCTACAATGAGCAGTTCTTC. Translating gives CASLRGSSYNEQFF.